These 25 T cell receptor beta chains were sequenced from one sample in a study of blood T cell repertoires in COVID-19 (dated by TCRdb to 2018 to 2021). Library creation used the immunoSEQ multiplex PCR assay. TCRdb carries this immuneACCESS record with in-frame sequences only. Its versions omit some clonotypes, under half of them owing to an unresolved V gene in the studies checked, with the rest unexplained. This sample gives 200,000 to 250,000 clones in total; around four fifths of them show up just once. Under 3.5% of the sample goes to the ten largest clones. The sample consisted of peripheral blood. These receptors originate from a man between 50 and 59 years old with active or convalescent COVID-19.

This sequence joins TRBV6-5 and TRBJ1-5; a possible D gene is TRBD1 (5 bases). The CDR3 runs to 12 residues. With 6 bases removed from V and 4 bases from J, the gap between germline ends came to 7 bases. Germline assignment: CDR1 MNHEY and CDR2 SVGAGI. CDR3 DNA sequence: TGTGCCAGCAGGGGGGGGAATCAGCCCCAGCATTTT. It specifies CASRGGNQPQHF.

The gene calls are TRBV4-2 and TRBJ2-5; 9 bases line up with TRBD2. Trimming at V came to 0 bases and at J to 4 bases, leaving 12 bases not matched to a gene. Germline assignment: CDR1 LGHNA and CDR2 YNFKEQ. The CDR3 sequence is 18 residues long. CDR3 nucleotides: TGTGCCAGCAGCCAAGATGTTGGAGCGGGAGGTGGGGGAGAGACCCAGTACTTC. Protein sequence: CASSQDVGAGGGGETQYF.

The rearrangement uses TRBV11-2 and TRBJ2-1; D gene ambiguous. The CDR3 runs 15 residues. The germline V gene encodes CDR1 SGHAT and CDR2 FQNNGV. V was clipped by 8 bases and J by 6 bases, with 20 bases between them. DNA of the CDR3: TGTGCCAGCGGCGAGACCCCTCCGACTCGCAATGAGCAGTTCTTC. Amino acid sequence: CASGETPPTRNEQFF.

V and J are TRBV27 and TRBJ1-1, with D possibly TRBD1 on 6 matching bases. Trimming pared 5 bases from V and 5 bases from J, leaving 15 bases between. The CDR3 contains 14 residues. Germline values: CDR1 MNHEY, CDR2 SMNVEV (reference sequence). CDR3 residues: CASSGRGAWTEAFF. Written as DNA, the CDR3 is TGTGCCAGCAGTGGCAGGGGAGCCTGGACTGAAGCTTTCTTT.

The chain employs TRBV5-1 and TRBJ1-2, with D unresolved. Germline lookup yields CDR1 SGHRS and CDR2 YFSETQ. The V gene lost 1 base and the J gene lost 4 bases, with 14 bases spanning the gap. The CDR3 has 15 amino acids. The CDR3 spells CASSLRMTEGYGYTF. As DNA, the CDR3 is TGCGCCAGCAGCTTGCGGATGACGGAGGGCTATGGCTACACCTTC.

Worth noting for this clone: At one of its ends the junction is not consistent with the germline gene, which may arise from a read error. This CDR3 is CASSLGPGGGNTIYF. The CDR3 DNA follows: TGTGCTAGCAGCTTAGGACCCGGAGGTGGAAACACCATATATTTT. The chain recombines TRBV7-7 with TRBJ1-3; D is uncertain. The germline gives CDR1 SSHAT, CDR2 FNYEAQ (reference sequence). The CDR3 loop spans 15 amino acids.

V usage is TRBV18 and J usage is TRBJ2-6; D uncertain. CDR1 and CDR2 (germline): KGHSH, LQKENI. This CDR3 has 15 residues. V lost 1 base, J lost 4 bases, and 8 bases lay in between. The CDR3 DNA is TGTGCCAGCTCACCACAAAGTGCGGGGGCCAACGTCCTGACTTTC. Translation: CASSPQSAGANVLTF.

V and J are TRBV7-9 and TRBJ2-7, with TRBD2 matching over 10 bases. V was clipped by 4 bases and J by 6 bases; unmatched bases: 9. This CDR3 is 15 amino acids long. Germline CDR1 and CDR2: SEHNR and FQNEAQ (reference sequence). CDR3 nucleotide sequence: TGTGCCAGCAGCTATACGACTAGCGGGCCTACCGAGCAGTACTTC. This gives the protein CASSYTTSGPTEQYF.

J is TRBJ1-1 and V is TRBV5-4; D might be TRBD1 (5 bases). The CDR3 sequence is 16 residues long. V lost 0 bases and J 0 bases, leaving 12 bases between the germline ends. Germline loops: CDR1 SGHNT, CDR2 YYREEE (reference sequence). The CDR3 region has the DNA TGTGCCAGCAGCTTGGATGGGGCAGGGATGAACACTGAAGCTTTCTTT. It encodes CASSLDGAGMNTEAFF.

A few counts support this clone. This chain joins TRBV20-1 and TRBJ1-5; D gene unclear. Trimming removed 4 bases from V and 2 bases from J, with 9 bases in between. Germline values: CDR1 DFQATT, CDR2 SNEGSKA (reference sequence). This CDR3 region has 13 residues. As DNA, the CDR3 is TGCAGTGCTATTGATAGCGGCAATCAGCCCCAGCATTTT. Protein: CSAIDSGNQPQHF.

The chain is built from TRBV7-9 and TRBJ1-2; D is undetermined. Germline assignment: CDR1 SEHNR and CDR2 FQNEAQ (reference sequence). V gave up 5 bases and J gave up 5 bases, with 12 bases separating them. The CDR3 runs to 13 residues. The CDR3 region has the DNA TGTGCCAGCAGCCCCTTTTCGGGATATGGCTACACCTTC. This gives the protein CASSPFSGYGYTF.

This clone was observed once. One junction end disagrees with the germline gene, perhaps due to a read error. The chain is built from TRBV2 and TRBJ1-1, with no clear D. Germline V gene lookup returns CDR1 SNHLY and CDR2 FYNNEI. The CDR3 runs 8 residues. In nucleotides, the CDR3 is TGTGCTACTTCGAGGGAGCTCTTT. This translates into CATSRELF.

In DNA form, the CDR3 reads TGTGCCACAAACCGGGACAGGGGGGAAAAACTGTTTTTT. It is translated as CATNRDRGEKLFF. The J gene is TRBJ1-4, the V gene TRBV2; 11 bases are a match to TRBD1. The CDR3 totals 13 residues. The V and J ends lost 10 bases and 8 bases, in that order; junction bases with no gene match: 6. CDR1 is SNHLY, CDR2 FYNNEI, per germline.

The rearrangement links TRBV18 to TRBJ1-3; D remains unclear. The germline CDR1 and CDR2 sequences are KGHSH and LQKENI. Between the trimmed V and J ends, which lost 3 bases and 8 bases, there was a span of 14 bases. The CDR3 extends over 14 amino acids. CDR3 residues: CASSPRDWADTIYF. CDR3 DNA sequence: TGTGCCAGCTCACCCCGGGATTGGGCGGACACCATATATTTT.

The chain couples TRBV6-1 to TRBJ2-4, with a tentative D call TRBD2 (7 bases). Between the trimmed V and J ends, which lost 0 bases and 8 bases, there was a span of 11 bases. There are 14 residues in the CDR3. Germline V gene data show CDR1 as MNHNS and CDR2 as SASEGT. The DNA of the CDR3 is TGTGCCAGCAGTGAAGCGGGGGGGCGGGACATTCAGTACTTC. Its translation: CASSEAGGRDIQYF.

The rearrangement links TRBV7-2 to TRBJ1-2; D unclear. Germline V lookup: CDR1 SGHTA, CDR2 FQGNSA. The CDR3 is made up of 12 amino acids. V dropped 4 bases and J dropped 10 bases, with 13 bases sitting between them. As DNA, the CDR3 is TGTGCCAGCAGCTCTGGGCAGTCTGCCTACACCTTC. Protein product: CASSSGQSAYTF.

This chain links TRBV28 with TRBJ1-1; D call uncertain. The CDR3 runs 14 residues. V shed 6 bases and J shed 10 bases, with 21 bases lying between them. Germline V gives CDR1 MDHEN, CDR2 SYDVKM. Written as DNA, the CDR3 is TGTGCCAGCAGCCCACCCCAGAAGGAGCGGCTAGCTTTCTTT. Residues: CASSPPQKERLAFF.

In regard to this clone: Since a far larger clone is one base different, this is likely a read error. The chain joins TRBV11-3 to TRBJ1-1; D might be TRBD1 (5 bases). The CDR3 length is 11 residues. From germline, CDR1 is SGHNT and CDR2 YENEEA. V was shortened by 4 bases and J by 5 bases, with 5 bases between the two germline ends. CDR3 in DNA: TGTGCCAGCAGCTCAGGGACTGAAGCTTTCTTT. Translating gives CASSSGTEAFF.

The rearrangement links TRBV10-3 to TRBJ1-2; possibly TRBD1 for D (6 bases). Germline assignment: CDR1 ENHRY and CDR2 SYGVKD. The CDR3 is 13 residues long. With 6 bases removed from V and 5 bases from J, the gap between germline ends came to 13 bases. CDR3 protein: CAIRETGPYGYTF. CDR3 nucleotide sequence: TGTGCCATCAGGGAGACAGGACCTTATGGCTACACCTTC.

DNA for the CDR3: TGTGCCAGCAGTGAAGGTTCTGGAGGCCTCTATGGCTACACCTTC. It codes for CASSEGSGGLYGYTF. The chain joins TRBV2 to TRBJ1-2, with no clear D. CDR1 is SNHLY, CDR2 FYNNEI, per germline. The V and J ends lost 1 base and 4 bases respectively, with 13 bases between them. This CDR3 has 15 residues.

The rearrangement links TRBV6-6 to TRBJ2-7, with 8 nucleotides matching TRBD2. Germline-derived CDR1 and CDR2 are MNHNY and SVGAGI (reference sequence). This CDR3 comprises 14 residues. Germline trimming cut 4 bases from V and 4 bases from J; bases unmatched to any gene: 6. CDR3 protein: CASSLSGGSYEQYF. In DNA form, the CDR3 reads TGTGCCAGCAGTTTGAGCGGGGGCTCGTACGAGCAGTACTTC.

The gene calls are TRBV7-2 and TRBJ2-7, with TRBD1 matching over 8 bases. The junction had 9 bases not matched to a gene; V was cut back by 5 bases and J by 3 bases. The CDR3 runs to 15 residues. In germline, CDR1 is SGHTA, CDR2 FQGNSA. The CDR3 loop is CASSPQTGAYYEQYF. Here the CDR3 DNA reads TGTGCCAGCAGCCCCCAGACAGGGGCCTACTACGAGCAGTACTTC.

This chain uses TRBV14 with TRBJ2-6; 9 bases align to TRBD1. The J segment lost 0 bases and the V segment lost 3 bases, leaving 3 bases of the junction unmatched. Germline V gene lookup returns CDR1 SGHDN and CDR2 FVKESK. The CDR3 runs 17 residues. The CDR3 spells CASSHNRGLSGANVLTF. The DNA for the CDR3 is TGTGCCAGCAGCCACAACAGGGGGCTCTCTGGGGCCAACGTCCTGACTTTC.

V is TRBV9 and J is TRBJ2-1; TRBD2 agrees at 12 bases. V was clipped by 0 bases and J by 5 bases; unmatched bases: 3. This CDR3 is built from 16 residues. CDR1 and CDR2 (germline): SGDLS, YYNGEE. In nucleotides, the CDR3 is TGTGCCAGCAGCGTAGGACTAGCGGGAGTGGACAATGAGCAGTTCTTC. It encodes CASSVGLAGVDNEQFF.

As to this clone: A read error may produce the germline difference seen at one junction end. The chain is built from TRBV7-7 and TRBJ1-1; D might be TRBD1 (5 bases). Germline assignment: CDR1 SSHAT and CDR2 FNYEAQ (reference sequence). CDR3 length equals 15 residues. The CDR3 loop reads CASSQFGGENTEAFF. The CDR3 DNA reads as TGTGCTAGCAGCCAATTCGGGGGGGAGAACACTGAAGCTTTCTTT.